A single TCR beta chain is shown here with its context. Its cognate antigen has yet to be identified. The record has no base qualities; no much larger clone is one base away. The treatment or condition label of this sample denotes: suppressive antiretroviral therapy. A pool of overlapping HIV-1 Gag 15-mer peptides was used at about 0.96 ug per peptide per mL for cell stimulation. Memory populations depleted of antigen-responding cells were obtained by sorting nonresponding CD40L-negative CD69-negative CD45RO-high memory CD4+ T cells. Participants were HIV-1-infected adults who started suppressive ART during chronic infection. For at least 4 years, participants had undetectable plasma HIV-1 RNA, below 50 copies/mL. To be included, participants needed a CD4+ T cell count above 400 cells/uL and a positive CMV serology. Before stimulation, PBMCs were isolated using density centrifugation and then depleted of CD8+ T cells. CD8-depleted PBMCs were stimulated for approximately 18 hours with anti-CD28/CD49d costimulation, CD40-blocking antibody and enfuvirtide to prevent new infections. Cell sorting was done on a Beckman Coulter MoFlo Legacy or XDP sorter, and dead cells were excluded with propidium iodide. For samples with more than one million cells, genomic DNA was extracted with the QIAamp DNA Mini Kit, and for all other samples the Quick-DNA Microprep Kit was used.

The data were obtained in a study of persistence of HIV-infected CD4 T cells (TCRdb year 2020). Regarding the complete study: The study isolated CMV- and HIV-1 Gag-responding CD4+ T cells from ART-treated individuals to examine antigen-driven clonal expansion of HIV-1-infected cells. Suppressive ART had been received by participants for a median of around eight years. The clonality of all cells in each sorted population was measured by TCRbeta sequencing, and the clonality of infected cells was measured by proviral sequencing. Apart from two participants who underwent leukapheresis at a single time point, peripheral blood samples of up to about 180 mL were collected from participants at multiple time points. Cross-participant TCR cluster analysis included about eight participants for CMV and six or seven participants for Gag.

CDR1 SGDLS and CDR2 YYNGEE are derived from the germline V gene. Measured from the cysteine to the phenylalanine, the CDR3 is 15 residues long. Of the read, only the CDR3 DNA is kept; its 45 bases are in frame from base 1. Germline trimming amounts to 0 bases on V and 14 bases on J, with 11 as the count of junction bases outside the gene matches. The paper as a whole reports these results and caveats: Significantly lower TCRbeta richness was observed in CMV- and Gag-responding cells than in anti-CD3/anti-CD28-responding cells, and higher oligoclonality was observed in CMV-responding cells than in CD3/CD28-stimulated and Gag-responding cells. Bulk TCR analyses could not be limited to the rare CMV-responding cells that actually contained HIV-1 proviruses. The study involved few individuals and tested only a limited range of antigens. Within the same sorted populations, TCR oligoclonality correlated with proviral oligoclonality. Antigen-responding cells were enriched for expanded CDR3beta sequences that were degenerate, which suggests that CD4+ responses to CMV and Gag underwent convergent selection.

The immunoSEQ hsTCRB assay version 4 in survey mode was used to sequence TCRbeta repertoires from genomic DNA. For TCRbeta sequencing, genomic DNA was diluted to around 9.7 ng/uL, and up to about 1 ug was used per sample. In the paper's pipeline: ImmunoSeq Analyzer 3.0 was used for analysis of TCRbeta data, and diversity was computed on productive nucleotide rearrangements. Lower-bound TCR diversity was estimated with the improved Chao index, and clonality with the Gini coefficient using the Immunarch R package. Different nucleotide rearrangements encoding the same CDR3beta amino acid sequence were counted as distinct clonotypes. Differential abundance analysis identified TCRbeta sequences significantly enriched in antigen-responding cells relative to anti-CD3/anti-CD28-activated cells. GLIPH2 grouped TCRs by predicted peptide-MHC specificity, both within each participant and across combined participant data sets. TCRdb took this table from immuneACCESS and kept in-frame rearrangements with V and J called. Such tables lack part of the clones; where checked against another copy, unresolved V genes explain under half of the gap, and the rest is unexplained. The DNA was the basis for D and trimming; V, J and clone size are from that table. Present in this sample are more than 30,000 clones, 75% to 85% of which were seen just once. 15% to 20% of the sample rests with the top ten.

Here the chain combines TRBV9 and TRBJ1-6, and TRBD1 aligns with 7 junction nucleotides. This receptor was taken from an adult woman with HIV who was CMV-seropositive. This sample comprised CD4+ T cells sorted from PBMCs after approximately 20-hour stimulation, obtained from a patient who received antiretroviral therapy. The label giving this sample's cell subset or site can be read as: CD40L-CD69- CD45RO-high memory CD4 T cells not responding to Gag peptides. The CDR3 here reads CASSVEGGARGTLHF. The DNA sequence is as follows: TGTGCCAGCAGCGTAGAAGGGGGCGCACGGGGGACCCTCCACTTT.